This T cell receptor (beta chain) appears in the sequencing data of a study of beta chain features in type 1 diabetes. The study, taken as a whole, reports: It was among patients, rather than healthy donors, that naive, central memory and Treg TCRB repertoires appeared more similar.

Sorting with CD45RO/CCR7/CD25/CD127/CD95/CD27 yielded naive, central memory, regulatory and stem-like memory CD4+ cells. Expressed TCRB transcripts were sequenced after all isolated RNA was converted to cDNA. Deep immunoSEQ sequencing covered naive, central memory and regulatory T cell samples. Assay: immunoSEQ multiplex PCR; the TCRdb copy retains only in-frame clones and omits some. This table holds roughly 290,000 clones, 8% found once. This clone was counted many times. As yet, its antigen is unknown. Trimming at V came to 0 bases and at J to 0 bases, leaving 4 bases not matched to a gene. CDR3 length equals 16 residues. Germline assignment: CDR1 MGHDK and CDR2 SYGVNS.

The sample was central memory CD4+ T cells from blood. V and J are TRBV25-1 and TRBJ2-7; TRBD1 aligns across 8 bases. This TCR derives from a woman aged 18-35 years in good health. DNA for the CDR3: TGTGCCAGCAGTGAATATCGGGGACAGGCCTCCTACGAGCAGTACTTC. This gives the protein CASSEYRGQASYEQYF.